This is a list of T cell receptor beta chains from one sample in a study of cytomegalovirus exposure and HLA in healthy donors. Only in-frame clones appear in the TCRdb table, and some are missing; sequencing was by immunoSEQ multiplex PCR. The table lists some 130,000 clones, over 60% of them singletons. Material for sequencing was PBMCs. All receptors derive from a man between 35 and 55 years old in good health and CMV-seronegative. Both conserved end residues are part of each CDR3.

CDR3: CAWSVGTGYHEQYF; V: TRBV30; length: 14; J: NA
CDR3: CASSGTGVNSPLHF; V: TRBV13; length: 14; J: TRBJ1-6
CDR3: CASRRTVSPTYEQYF; V: TRBV6-5; length: 15; J: TRBJ2-7
CDR3: CASSPERAAGLRDTQYF; V: TRBV4-1; length: 17; J: TRBJ2-3
CDR3: CASSWREDTQYF; V: TRBV19; length: 12; J: TRBJ2-3
CDR3: CASSASISGSVFYEQYF; V: TRBV6-1; length: 17; J: TRBJ2-7
CDR3: CASRVSGAGGNTIYF; V: TRBV25-1; length: 15; J: TRBJ1-3
CDR3: CASSLTSGGTDTQYF; V: TRBV5-1; length: 15; J: TRBJ2-3
CDR3: CASSLVYQETQYF; V: TRBV5-4; length: 13; J: TRBJ2-5
CDR3: CASSVSTRDEQYF; V: TRBV9; length: 13; J: TRBJ2-7
CDR3: CASSLQDGGYGYTF; V: TRBV5-4; length: 14; J: TRBJ1-2
CDR3: CASSEVGQGGANYGYTF; V: TRBV6-1; length: 17; J: TRBJ1-2
CDR3: CASSAAGLAGGGPRDTQYF; V: TRBV9; length: 19; J: TRBJ2-3